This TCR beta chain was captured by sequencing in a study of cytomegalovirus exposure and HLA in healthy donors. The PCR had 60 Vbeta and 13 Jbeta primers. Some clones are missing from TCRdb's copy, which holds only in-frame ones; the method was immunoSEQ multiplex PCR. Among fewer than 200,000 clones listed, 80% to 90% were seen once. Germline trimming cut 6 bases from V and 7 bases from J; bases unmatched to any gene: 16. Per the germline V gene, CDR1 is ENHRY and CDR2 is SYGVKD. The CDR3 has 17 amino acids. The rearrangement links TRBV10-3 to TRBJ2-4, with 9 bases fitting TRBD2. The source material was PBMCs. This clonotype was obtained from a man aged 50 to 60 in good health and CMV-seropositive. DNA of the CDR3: TGTGCCATCAGCCCCGGGACTAGCAACTCCCCGGGGAACATTCAGTACTTC. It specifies CAISPGTSNSPGNIQYF.